This passage covers 18 T cell receptor beta chains from one sample sequenced in a study of identical twins. TCRdb used MiXCR to reprocess the 5' RACE reads, holding one entry per CDR3 protein. The sample includes 400,000 to 550,000 distinct CDR3 sequences, less than 25% seen only once; the top ten take around 1%. The same data also went into a second study, on T cells expressing NK-cell markers.

Sequenced material: CD4+ T cells sorted from blood. Source of these receptors: a woman aged 18-29 years in good health.

This chain uses TRBV12-3 or TRBV12-4 with TRBJ2-1; 8 bases match TRBD1. The CDR3 is 19 residues long. V was pared by 5 bases and J by 2 bases, with 17 bases of the junction left unmatched. The CDR3 bases are TGTGCCAGCAGTACTAATGGCCCCTGGGACAGGCCCACCTACAATGAGCAGTTCTTC. Protein: CASSTNGPWDRPTYNEQFF.

Ten or more counts support this clonotype. The chain employs TRBV5-5 and TRBJ2-4; TRBD1 matches at 7 bases. The germline gives CDR1 SGHKS, CDR2 YYEKEE (reference sequence). V was clipped by 1 base and J by 7 bases; unmatched bases: 14. This CDR3 comprises 17 residues. The CDR3 loop is CASSLSARGNVDNIQYF. In nucleotides, the CDR3 is TGTGCCAGCAGCTTGAGTGCCAGGGGGAATGTTGATAACATTCAGTACTTC.

This chain joins TRBV20-1 and TRBJ1-1; D unresolved. The CDR3 runs 12 residues. Looked up from germline, CDR1 is DFQATT and CDR2 is SNEGSKA (reference sequence). Deletions cut 5 bases from V and 4 bases from J, with 11 bases between. The DNA for the CDR3 is TGCAGTGCTGTTTACTTGGTCACTGAAGCTTTCTTT. This codes for CSAVYLVTEAFF.

The table lists this clonotype with many counts. The V gene is TRBV10-3, the J gene TRBJ1-1; D is possibly TRBD1 (5 bases). V gave up 8 bases and J gave up 0 bases, with 13 bases separating them. CDR1 ENHRY and CDR2 SYGVKD come from the germline V gene. The CDR3 has 14 amino acids. DNA of the CDR3: TGTGCCATCCGGGTGGGGGTGGTGAACACTGAAGCTTTCTTT. This sequence encodes CAIRVGVVNTEAFF.

This clonotype was recorded many times. V and J are TRBV12-3 or TRBV12-4 and TRBJ1-2; D gene unclear. The ends were cut back, 0 bases at V and 7 bases at J, with 3 bases in the middle. This CDR3 is built from 11 residues. DNA of the CDR3: TGTGCCAGCAGTTTAGCGCGTGGCTACACCTTC. Translating it yields CASSLARGYTF.

This clonotype was seen more than once but under ten times. The DNA of the CDR3 is TGTGCCAGCAGCCAAGCCAGCGGGGACGAGGAGACCCAGTACTTC. Its protein product is CASSQASGDEETQYF. The V call is TRBV3-1, the J call TRBJ2-5; 7 bases align to TRBD2. This CDR3 comprises 15 residues. V dropped 1 base and J dropped 5; count of bases not matched to a gene: 7. CDR1 is LGHDT, CDR2 YNNKEL, per germline (reference sequence).

The CDR3 spells CASSDPRASEQFF. Here the CDR3 DNA reads TGTGCCAGCAGTGACCCTAGAGCAAGTGAGCAGTTCTTC. The chain carries TRBV12-3 or TRBV12-4 and TRBJ2-1; D not certain. Trimming removed 5 bases from V and 9 bases from J, with 14 bases in between. The CDR3 totals 13 residues.

This clonotype has only a few counts. The chain links TRBV20-1 to TRBJ1-1, with 10 bases aligning to TRBD1. The CDR3 has 14 amino acids. Per the germline V gene, CDR1 is DFQATT and CDR2 is SNEGSKA (reference sequence). The chain's CDR3 is CSLDRGHLTTEAFF. CDR3 nucleotides: TGCAGCCTCGACAGGGGGCATCTGACCACTGAAGCTTTCTTT.

The chain has TRBV20-1 and TRBJ1-2, with 9 bases identical to TRBD1. This CDR3 spans 14 amino acids. Germline CDR1 and CDR2: DFQATT and SNEGSKA (reference sequence). V lost 3 bases to trimming and J lost 4 bases; unmatched junction nucleotides: 6. In nucleotides, the CDR3 is TGCAGTGCTAGGGGACAGGGAGCCCTCTATGGCTACACCTTC. Protein sequence: CSARGQGALYGYTF.

The chain carries TRBV5-1 and TRBJ2-5; D perhaps matches TRBD1 (5 bases). The CDR3 extends over 14 amino acids. Germline CDR1 and CDR2: SGHRS and YFSETQ. The V and J ends lost 2 bases and 3 bases respectively, with 11 bases between them. Here the CDR3 reads CASSLLQAEETQYF. CDR3 coding DNA: TGCGCCAGCAGCTTACTACAGGCAGAAGAGACCCAGTACTTC.

This clonotype has more than one count but fewer than ten. DNA for the CDR3: TGCAGTGCGAACCTAGGACTAGCGGGGGCCTACGAGCAGTACTTC. Translated: CSANLGLAGAYEQYF. V gene TRBV20-1 combines with J gene TRBJ2-7; TRBD2 agrees at 13 bases. The germline gives CDR1 DFQATT, CDR2 SNEGSKA (reference sequence). V trimming: 6 bases; J trimming: 2 bases; junction bases outside the gene matches: 7. This CDR3 is built from 15 residues.

This clonotype was seen a handful of times. The rearrangement links TRBV20-1 to TRBJ1-2; 8 positions match TRBD1. Per germline, CDR1 DFQATT and CDR2 SNEGSKA (reference sequence). V gave up 0 bases and J gave up 5 bases; unmatched junction bases: 17. The CDR3 is made up of 18 amino acids. The CDR3 protein is CSARERGTGQVARYGYTF. The DNA of the CDR3 is TGCAGTGCTAGAGAACGAGGCACGGGACAGGTGGCGAGATATGGCTACACCTTC.

This clonotype was found once. The DNA of the CDR3 is TGTGCCAGCAGCCAAGTGGGACGGCAGTACTTC. Amino acid sequence: CASSQVGRQYF. This sequence joins TRBV14 and TRBJ2-7; the D gene could be TRBD1 or TRBD2 (5 bases each). The germline CDR1 and CDR2 sequences are SGHDN and FVKESK. The CDR3 sequence is 11 residues long. V was pared by 1 base and J by 9 bases, with 7 bases between.

This clonotype was observed a few times. The J gene is TRBJ1-3, the V gene TRBV9; 7 bases match TRBD1. The CDR3 extends over 14 amino acids. V gave up 2 bases and J gave up 4 bases; unmatched junction bases: 3. The germline V gene has CDR1 SGDLS and CDR2 YYNGEE. In DNA, the CDR3 is TGTGCCAGCAGCGTGGAGGGGGCCGGAAACACCATATATTTT. Translating it yields CASSVEGAGNTIYF.

The chain couples TRBV5-6 to TRBJ2-1; 10 bases map to TRBD2. The CDR3 totals 16 residues. Germline V CDR1 and CDR2: SGHDT, YYEEEE. J lost 8 bases, V lost 2 bases, and 10 bases had no gene match. In nucleotides, the CDR3 is TGTGCCAGCAGCTTCATACCGAGCGGGGGGGCCCATGAGCAGTTCTTC. Amino acid sequence: CASSFIPSGGAHEQFF.

This clonotype has ten or more counts. This rearrangement joins TRBV7-2 to TRBJ2-3; no clear D. CDR1 and CDR2 from the germline V gene are SGHTA and FQGNSA. There are 15 residues in the CDR3. Trimming removed 0 bases from V and 0 bases from J, with 7 bases in between. The CDR3 loop is CASSLAEPSTDTQYF. The DNA for the CDR3 is TGTGCCAGCAGCTTAGCAGAACCTAGCACAGATACGCAGTATTTT.

This clonotype has a single count. This sequence joins TRBV20-1 and TRBJ2-1; 9 positions agree with TRBD2. The V gene end was trimmed by 1 base and the J gene end by 4 bases; junction bases not matched to a gene: 5. Germline CDR1 and CDR2: DFQATT and SNEGSKA (reference sequence). The CDR3 runs 15 residues. For the CDR3, the DNA is TGCAGTGCTAGAGCCTTGCGGGAGGGGTACAATGAGCAGTTCTTC. Protein: CSARALREGYNEQFF.

The chain recombines TRBV12-3 or TRBV12-4 with TRBJ1-1, with TRBD1 as a possible D gene (6 bases). V shed 3 bases and J shed 7 bases, with 21 bases lying between them. The CDR3 has 16 residues. The chain's CDR3 is CASSFRQYPGENEAFF. CDR3 nucleotides: TGTGCCAGCAGTTTCCGACAGTACCCAGGGGAGAATGAAGCTTTCTTT.